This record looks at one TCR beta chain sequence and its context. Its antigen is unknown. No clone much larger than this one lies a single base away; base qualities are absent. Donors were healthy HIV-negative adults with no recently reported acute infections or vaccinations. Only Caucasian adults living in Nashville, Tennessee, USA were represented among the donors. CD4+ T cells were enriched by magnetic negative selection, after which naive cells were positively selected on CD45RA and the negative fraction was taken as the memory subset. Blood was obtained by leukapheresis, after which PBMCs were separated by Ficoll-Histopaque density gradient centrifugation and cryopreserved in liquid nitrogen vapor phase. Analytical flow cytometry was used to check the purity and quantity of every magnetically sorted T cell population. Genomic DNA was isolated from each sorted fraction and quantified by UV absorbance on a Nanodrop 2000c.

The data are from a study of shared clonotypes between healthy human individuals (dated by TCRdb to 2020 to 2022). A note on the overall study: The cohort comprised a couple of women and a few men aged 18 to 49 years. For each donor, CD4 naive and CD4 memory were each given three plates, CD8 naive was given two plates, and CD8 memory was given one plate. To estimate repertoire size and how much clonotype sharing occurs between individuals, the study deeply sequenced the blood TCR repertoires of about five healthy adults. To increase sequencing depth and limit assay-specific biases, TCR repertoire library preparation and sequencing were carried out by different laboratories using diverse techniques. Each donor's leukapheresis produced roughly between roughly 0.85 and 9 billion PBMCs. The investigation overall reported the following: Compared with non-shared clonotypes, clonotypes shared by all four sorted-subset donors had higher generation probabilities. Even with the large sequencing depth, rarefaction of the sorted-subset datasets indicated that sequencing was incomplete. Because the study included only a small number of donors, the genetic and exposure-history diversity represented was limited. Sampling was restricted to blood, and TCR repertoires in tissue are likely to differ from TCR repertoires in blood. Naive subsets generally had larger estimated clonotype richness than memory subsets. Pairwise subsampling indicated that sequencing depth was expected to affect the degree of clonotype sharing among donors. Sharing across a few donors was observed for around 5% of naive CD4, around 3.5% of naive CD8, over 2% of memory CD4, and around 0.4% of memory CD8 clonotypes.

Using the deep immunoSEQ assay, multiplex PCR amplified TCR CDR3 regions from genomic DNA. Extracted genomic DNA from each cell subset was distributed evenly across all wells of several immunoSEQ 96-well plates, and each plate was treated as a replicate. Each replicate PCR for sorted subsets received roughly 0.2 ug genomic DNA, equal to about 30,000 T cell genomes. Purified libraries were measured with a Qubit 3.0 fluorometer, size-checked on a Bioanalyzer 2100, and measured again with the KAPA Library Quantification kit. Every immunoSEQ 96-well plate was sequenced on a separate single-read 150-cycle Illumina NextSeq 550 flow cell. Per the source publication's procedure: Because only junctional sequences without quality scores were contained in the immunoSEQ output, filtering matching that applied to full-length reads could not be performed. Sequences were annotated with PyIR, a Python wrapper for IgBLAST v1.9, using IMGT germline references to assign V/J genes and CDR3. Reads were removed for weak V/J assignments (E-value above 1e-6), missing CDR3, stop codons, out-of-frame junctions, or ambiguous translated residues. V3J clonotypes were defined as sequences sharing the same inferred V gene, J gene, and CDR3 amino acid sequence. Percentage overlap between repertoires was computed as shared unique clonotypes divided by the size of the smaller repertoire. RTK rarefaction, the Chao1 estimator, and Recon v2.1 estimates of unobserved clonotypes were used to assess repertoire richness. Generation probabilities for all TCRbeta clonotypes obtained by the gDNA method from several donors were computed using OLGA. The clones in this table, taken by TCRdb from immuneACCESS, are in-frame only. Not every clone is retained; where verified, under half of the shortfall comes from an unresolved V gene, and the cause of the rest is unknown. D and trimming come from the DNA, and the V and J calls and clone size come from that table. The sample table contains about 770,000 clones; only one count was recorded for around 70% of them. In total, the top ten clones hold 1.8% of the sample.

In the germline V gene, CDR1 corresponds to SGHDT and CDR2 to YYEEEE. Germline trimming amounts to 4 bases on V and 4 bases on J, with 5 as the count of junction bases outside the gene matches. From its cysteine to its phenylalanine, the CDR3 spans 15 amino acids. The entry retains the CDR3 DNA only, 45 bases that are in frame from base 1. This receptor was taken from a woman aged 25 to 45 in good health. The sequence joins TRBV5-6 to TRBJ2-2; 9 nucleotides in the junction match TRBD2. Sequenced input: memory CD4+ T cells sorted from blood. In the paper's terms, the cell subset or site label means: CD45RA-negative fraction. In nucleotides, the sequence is TGTGCCAGCAGCACGGGACTAGCTCGCACCGGGGAGCTGTTTTTT. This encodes CASSTGLARTGELFF.